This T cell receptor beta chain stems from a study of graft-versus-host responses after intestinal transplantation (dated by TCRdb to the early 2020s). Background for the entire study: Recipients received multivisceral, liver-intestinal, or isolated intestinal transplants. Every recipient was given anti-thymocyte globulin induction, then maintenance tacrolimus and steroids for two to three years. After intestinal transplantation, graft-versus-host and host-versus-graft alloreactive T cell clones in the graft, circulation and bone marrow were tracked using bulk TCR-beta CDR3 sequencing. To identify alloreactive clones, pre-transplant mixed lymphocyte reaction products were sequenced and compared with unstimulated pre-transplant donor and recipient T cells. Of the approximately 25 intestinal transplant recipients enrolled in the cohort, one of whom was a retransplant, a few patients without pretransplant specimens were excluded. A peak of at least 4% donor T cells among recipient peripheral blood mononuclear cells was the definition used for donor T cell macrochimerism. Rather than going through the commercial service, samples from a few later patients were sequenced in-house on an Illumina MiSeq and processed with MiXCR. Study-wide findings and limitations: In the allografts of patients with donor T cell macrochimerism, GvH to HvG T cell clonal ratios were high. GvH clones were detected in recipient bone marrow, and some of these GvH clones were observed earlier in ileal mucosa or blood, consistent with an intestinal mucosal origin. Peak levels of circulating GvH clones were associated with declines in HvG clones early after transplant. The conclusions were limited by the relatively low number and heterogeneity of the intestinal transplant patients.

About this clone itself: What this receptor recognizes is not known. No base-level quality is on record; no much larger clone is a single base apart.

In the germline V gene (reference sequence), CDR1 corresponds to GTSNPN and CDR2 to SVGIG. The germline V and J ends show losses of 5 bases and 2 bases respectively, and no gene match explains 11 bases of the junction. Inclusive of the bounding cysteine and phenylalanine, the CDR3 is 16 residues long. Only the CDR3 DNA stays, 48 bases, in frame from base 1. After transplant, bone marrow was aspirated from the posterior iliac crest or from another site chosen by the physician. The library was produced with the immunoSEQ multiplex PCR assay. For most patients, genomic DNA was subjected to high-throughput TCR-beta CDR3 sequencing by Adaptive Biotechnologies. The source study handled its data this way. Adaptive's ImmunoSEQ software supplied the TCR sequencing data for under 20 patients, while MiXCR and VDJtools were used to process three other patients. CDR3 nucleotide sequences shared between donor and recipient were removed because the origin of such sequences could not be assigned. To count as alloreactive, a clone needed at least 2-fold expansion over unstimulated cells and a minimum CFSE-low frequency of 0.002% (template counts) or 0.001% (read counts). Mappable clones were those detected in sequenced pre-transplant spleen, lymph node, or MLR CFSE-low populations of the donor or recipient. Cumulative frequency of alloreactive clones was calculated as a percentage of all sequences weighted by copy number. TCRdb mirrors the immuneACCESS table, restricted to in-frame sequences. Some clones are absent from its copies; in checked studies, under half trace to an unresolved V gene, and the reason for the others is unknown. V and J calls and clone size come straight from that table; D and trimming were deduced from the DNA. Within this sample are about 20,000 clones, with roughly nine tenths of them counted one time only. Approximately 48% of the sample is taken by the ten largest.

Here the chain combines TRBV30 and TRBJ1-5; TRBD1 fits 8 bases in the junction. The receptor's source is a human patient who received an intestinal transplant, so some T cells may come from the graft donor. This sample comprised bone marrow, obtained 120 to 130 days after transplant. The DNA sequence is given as TGTGCCTGGCGCAGGGGGCGCCTTCCCGGCAATCAGCCCCAGCATTTT. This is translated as CAWRRGRLPGNQPQHF.